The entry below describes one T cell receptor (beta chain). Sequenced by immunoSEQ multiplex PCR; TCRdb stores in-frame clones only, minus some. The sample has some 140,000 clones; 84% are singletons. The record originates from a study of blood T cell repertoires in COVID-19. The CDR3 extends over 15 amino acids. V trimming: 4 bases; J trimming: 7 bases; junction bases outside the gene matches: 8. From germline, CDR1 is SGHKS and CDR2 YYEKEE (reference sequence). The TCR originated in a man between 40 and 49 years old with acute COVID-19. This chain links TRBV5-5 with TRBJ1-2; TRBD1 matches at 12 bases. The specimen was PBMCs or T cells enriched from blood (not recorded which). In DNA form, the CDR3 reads TGTGCCAGCAGCCTGGCCGGGACAGGGGGCGGTGGCTACACCTTC. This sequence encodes CASSLAGTGGGGYTF.